These T cell receptor beta chains were read from a single sample in a study of cytomegalovirus exposure and HLA in healthy donors. Repertoires were generated with immunoSEQ multiplex PCR, while TCRdb's copy carries only in-frame clones and drops some. This sample has approximately 85,000 clones, with nearly 80% found just once. Material: PBMCs. All receptors come from a woman aged 45-65 years in good health and CMV-seropositive. CDR3s include the opening cysteine and the closing phenylalanine or tryptophan. D genes are given only for firm matches. The listing skips clone size in some rows; elsewhere it reads once, few, many or a size class.

d_gene: .; len: 18; v_gene: TRBV4-1; abundance: .; j_gene: TRBJ1-4; CDR3nt: TGCGCCAGCAGCCAAGATTTTTTGGGGAGTGCAACTAATGAAAAACTGTTTTTT; CDR3aa: CASSQDFLGSATNEKLFF
d_gene: TRBD1; len: 18; v_gene: TRBV5-4; abundance: .; j_gene: TRBJ1-2; CDR3nt: TGTGCCAGCAGCCGAGCCATCCTGGGACAGGTGGGCAACTATGGCTACACCTTC; CDR3aa: CASSRAILGQVGNYGYTF
d_gene: TRBD1; len: 14; v_gene: TRBV29-1; abundance: once; j_gene: TRBJ1-2; CDR3nt: TGCAGCGCTGCATCCGGGACAGGGGTGTTCGGCTACACCTTC; CDR3aa: CSAASGTGVFGYTF
d_gene: .; len: 16; v_gene: TRBV18; abundance: .; j_gene: TRBJ2-7; CDR3nt: TGTGCCAGCTCACCGAGAGGGCGGACAGTAGCCTACGAGCAGTACTTC; CDR3aa: CASSPRGRTVAYEQYF
d_gene: TRBD1; len: 15; v_gene: TRBV5-1; abundance: .; j_gene: TRBJ1-4; CDR3nt: TGCGCCAGCAGCTTGGTGACAGGGGCTTTCGAAAAACTGTTTTTT; CDR3aa: CASSLVTGAFEKLFF
d_gene: .; len: 15; v_gene: TRBV9; abundance: .; j_gene: TRBJ2-5; CDR3nt: TGTGCCAGCAGCGTAGGTGGCAGTACACAAGAGACCCAGTACTTC; CDR3aa: CASSVGGSTQETQYF
d_gene: .; len: 14; v_gene: TRBV27; abundance: .; j_gene: TRBJ2-3; CDR3nt: TGTGCCAGCAGTTTAAGGGACACAGAAGATACGCAGTATTTT; CDR3aa: CASSLRDTEDTQYF
d_gene: TRBD2; len: 14; v_gene: TRBV6-5; abundance: once; j_gene: TRBJ2-3; CDR3nt: TGTGCCAGCTCCGAGGCGGGAGGCACAGATACGCAGTATTTT; CDR3aa: CASSEAGGTDTQYF
d_gene: .; len: 14; v_gene: TRBV4-2; abundance: .; j_gene: TRBJ2-5; CDR3nt: TGTGCCAGCAGCACCCAACGGGAGCAAGAGACCCAGTACTTC; CDR3aa: CASSTQREQETQYF
d_gene: TRBD1; len: 18; v_gene: TRBV11-2; abundance: .; j_gene: TRBJ2-2; CDR3nt: TGTGCCAGCAGCTTAGGGTTCAAACAGGGGCTCGGCACCGGGGAGCTGTTTTTT; CDR3aa: CASSLGFKQGLGTGELFF
d_gene: TRBD2; len: 15; v_gene: TRBV5-4; abundance: .; j_gene: TRBJ2-2; CDR3nt: TGTGCCAGCAGCTTGGTTAGCGGGAACGTCGGGGAGCTGTTTTTT; CDR3aa: CASSLVSGNVGELFF
d_gene: .; len: 11; v_gene: TRBV11-3; abundance: .; j_gene: TRBJ1-1; CDR3nt: TGTGCCAGCAGCTCGGGCACTGAAGCTTTCTTT; CDR3aa: CASSSGTEAFF
d_gene: .; len: 14; v_gene: TRBV11-2; abundance: .; j_gene: TRBJ2-1; CDR3nt: TGTGCCAGCAGCTTAGTCGTCTATACGTGTGAGCAGTTCTTC; CDR3aa: CASSLVVYTCEQFF
d_gene: TRBD1; len: 16; v_gene: TRBV9; abundance: .; j_gene: TRBJ2-2; CDR3nt: TGTGCCAGCAGCGCGACCGGGACAGGGGGTTTCGGGGAGCTGTTTTTT; CDR3aa: CASSATGTGGFGELFF
d_gene: TRBD1; len: 11; v_gene: TRBV20-1; abundance: .; j_gene: TRBJ1-1; CDR3nt: TGCAGTGCTAGACAGGGGGCGGGAGCTTTCTTT; CDR3aa: CSARQGAGAFF
d_gene: .; len: 14; v_gene: TRBV19; abundance: .; j_gene: TRBJ1-5; CDR3nt: TGTGCCAGTAGTATACCAGACAGATTCCAGCCCCAGCATTTT; CDR3aa: CASSIPDRFQPQHF
d_gene: .; len: 13; v_gene: TRBV5-1; abundance: .; j_gene: TRBJ1-2; CDR3nt: TGCGCCAGCAGCTGGGGGCAGGGCACTGGCTACACCTTC; CDR3aa: CASSWGQGTGYTF
d_gene: TRBD1; len: 16; v_gene: TRBV7-3; abundance: .; j_gene: TRBJ1-1; CDR3nt: TGTGCCAGCAGCGACCAGGGGGCTAGACGTGGCACTGAAGCTTTCTTT; CDR3aa: CASSDQGARRGTEAFF
d_gene: .; len: 15; v_gene: TRBV16; abundance: .; j_gene: TRBJ1-4; CDR3nt: TGTGCCAGCAGCCAGATACGGGGAACTAATGAAAAACTGTTTTTT; CDR3aa: CASSQIRGTNEKLFF
d_gene: .; len: 13; v_gene: TRBV11-2; abundance: .; j_gene: TRBJ1-2; CDR3nt: TGTGCCAGCAGCTTGGGCAGTAACTATGGCTACACCTTC; CDR3aa: CASSLGSNYGYTF
d_gene: .; len: 13; v_gene: TRBV12-5; abundance: .; j_gene: TRBJ1-4; CDR3nt: TGTGCTAGTGGTTTGACACAAAATGAAAAACTGTTTTTT; CDR3aa: CASGLTQNEKLFF
d_gene: .; len: 15; v_gene: TRBV18; abundance: few; j_gene: TRBJ1-6; CDR3nt: TGTGCCAGCTCACCACCGGGGAGTCTGGATTCACCCCTCCACTTT; CDR3aa: CASSPPGSLDSPLHF
d_gene: TRBD1; len: 17; v_gene: TRBV5-1; abundance: .; j_gene: TRBJ1-1; CDR3nt: TGCGCCAGCAGCTTGGCGGACAGGGGGACGGTGAACACTGAAGCTTTCTTT; CDR3aa: CASSLADRGTVNTEAFF
d_gene: .; len: 14; v_gene: TRBV15; abundance: .; j_gene: TRBJ2-3; CDR3nt: TGTGCCACCAGCAGAGCGCTGAGCACAGATGCGCAGTATTTT; CDR3aa: CATSRALSTDAQYF
d_gene: TRBD2; len: 13; v_gene: TRBV5-6; abundance: .; j_gene: TRBJ2-1; CDR3nt: TGTGCCAGCAGCGTCGGGGGGAGTACTGAGCAGTTCTTC; CDR3aa: CASSVGGSTEQFF
d_gene: TRBD1; len: 15; v_gene: TRBV28; abundance: .; j_gene: TRBJ1-4; CDR3nt: TGTGCCAGCAGTTGGGGACAGGCAACTAATGAAAAACTGTTTTTT; CDR3aa: CASSWGQATNEKLFF
d_gene: TRBD1; len: 16; v_gene: TRBV27; abundance: .; j_gene: TRBJ1-4; CDR3nt: TGTGCCAGCAGTTCCCGTCAGGGGGGAACTAATGAAAAACTGTTTTTT; CDR3aa: CASSSRQGGTNEKLFF
d_gene: .; len: 14; v_gene: TRBV10-2; abundance: .; j_gene: TRBJ2-1; CDR3nt: TGCGCCAGCAGTTCCGGACAGGGAGGGAATGAGCAGTTCTTC; CDR3aa: CASSSGQGGNEQFF
d_gene: .; len: 14; v_gene: TRBV7-6; abundance: .; j_gene: TRBJ2-4; CDR3nt: TGTGCCAGCAGCTCCGGGCTACCGAGGGACATTCAGTACTTC; CDR3aa: CASSSGLPRDIQYF
d_gene: .; len: 13; v_gene: TRBV28; abundance: .; j_gene: TRBJ2-7; CDR3nt: TGTGCCAGCAGTTCCGGACAGTTTAACGAGCAGTACTTC; CDR3aa: CASSSGQFNEQYF
d_gene: TRBD2; len: 17; v_gene: TRBV7-8; abundance: .; j_gene: TRBJ2-2; CDR3nt: TGTGCCAGCAGCCCCCGGACTAGCGGGGGGGGCACCGGGGAGCTGTTTTTT; CDR3aa: CASSPRTSGGGTGELFF
d_gene: .; len: 11; v_gene: TRBV6-6; abundance: .; j_gene: TRBJ1-1; CDR3nt: TGTGCCACGGGAGGGAAGGCTGAAGCTTTCTTT; CDR3aa: CATGGKAEAFF
d_gene: TRBD1; len: 15; v_gene: TRBV19; abundance: .; j_gene: TRBJ1-2; CDR3nt: TGTGCCAGTAGTATAGTTGGGACAGTTAACTATGGCTACACCTTC; CDR3aa: CASSIVGTVNYGYTF
d_gene: TRBD2; len: 15; v_gene: TRBV7-6; abundance: once; j_gene: TRBJ2-1; CDR3nt: TGTGCCAGCAGCCTGGGACTAGCGGGCTACAATGAGCAGTTCTTC; CDR3aa: CASSLGLAGYNEQFF
d_gene: TRBD1; len: 15; v_gene: TRBV5-1; abundance: few; j_gene: TRBJ1-6; CDR3nt: TGCGCCAGCAGCGGGGTGACAGGGTTTGATTCACCCCTCCACTTT; CDR3aa: CASSGVTGFDSPLHF
d_gene: .; len: 14; v_gene: TRBV5-6; abundance: few; j_gene: TRBJ1-2; CDR3nt: TGTGCCAGCAGCTTGGGGGTGGACTACTATGGCTACACCTTC; CDR3aa: CASSLGVDYYGYTF
d_gene: TRBD2; len: 16; v_gene: TRBV5-1; abundance: .; j_gene: TRBJ2-3; CDR3nt: TGCGCCAGCAGCTTCGGATGGACTAGCGGCACAGATACGCAGTATTTT; CDR3aa: CASSFGWTSGTDTQYF
d_gene: .; len: 15; v_gene: TRBV9; abundance: .; j_gene: TRBJ2-7; CDR3nt: TGTGCCAGCAGCGTAGGCATATCCTTGGGGGCCGAGCAGTACTTC; CDR3aa: CASSVGISLGAEQYF
d_gene: .; len: 15; v_gene: TRBV7-3; abundance: once; j_gene: TRBJ2-1; CDR3nt: TGTGCCAGCAGGTTCCCCTTGGAGCCTGGCCATGAGCAGTTCTTC; CDR3aa: CASRFPLEPGHEQFF